Below, 10 T cell receptor beta chains from the same sample are listed, as sequenced in a study of OX40 agonist ivuxolimab in advanced cancers. Here immunoSEQ multiplex PCR was the method, and the copy in TCRdb shows in-frame clones only, minus some. The sample has some 57,000 clones, nearly 85% seen once. The sample was CD4+ or CD8+ T cells sorted from blood, taken in a trial of the OX40 agonist ivuxolimab. The origin of the receptors is an adult with an advanced solid tumor such as melanoma, head and neck, liver or kidney cancer.

This clone has just a few counts. The rearrangement links TRBV25-1 to TRBJ2-3; D unresolved. Germline CDR1 reads MGHDK; CDR2 reads SYGVNS. V was pared by 9 bases and J by 3 bases, with 16 bases between. CDR3 size: 14 residues. This CDR3 reads CASLDGRSTDTQYF. In DNA, the CDR3 is TGTGCCAGTTTAGACGGACGGAGTACAGATACGCAGTATTTT.

The chain is built from TRBV7-3 and TRBJ1-1, with 8 bases matching TRBD1. The germline gives CDR1 SGHTA, CDR2 FQGTGA. With V trimmed by 4 bases and J by 0 bases, 1 base remained unmatched. There are 14 residues in the CDR3. CDR3: CASSSGQVNTEAFF. CDR3 in DNA: TGTGCCAGCAGCTCGGGACAGGTGAACACTGAAGCTTTCTTT.

To note about this clone: Germline is not matched at one junction end, which may reflect a read error. The rearrangement joins TRBV30 to TRBJ2-5; no clear D gene. The germline CDR1 and CDR2 sequences are GTSNPN and SVGIG (reference sequence). The CDR3 loop spans 13 amino acids. Written as DNA, the CDR3 is TGTGCCTGGAGTGACTGGGCTCAAGAGACCCGGTACTTC. Its protein is CAWSDWAQETRYF.

The J gene is TRBJ2-1, the V gene TRBV5-1; D uncertain. Trimming cost V 0 bases and J 9 bases, with 10 bases left between them. The length of the CDR3 is 13 residues. Per the germline V gene, CDR1 is SGHRS and CDR2 is YFSETQ. CDR3 in amino acids: CASSLDADAEQFF. The CDR3 DNA reads as TGCGCCAGCAGCTTGGACGCCGACGCTGAGCAGTTCTTC.

This clone was observed once. This chain connects TRBV5-1 to TRBJ1-1, with D tentatively TRBD1 (6 bases). This CDR3 contains 15 residues. CDR1 and CDR2 from the germline V gene are SGHRS and YFSETQ. V gave up 4 bases and J gave up 1 base, with 14 bases separating them. CDR3: CASSRGGPRNTEAFF. The CDR3 DNA reads as TGCGCCAGCAGCCGGGGGGGGCCCCGGAACACTGAAGCTTTCTTT.

V usage is TRBV5-1 and J usage is TRBJ2-7, with D unclear. The CDR3 is 14 residues long. V was clipped by 2 bases and J by 0 bases, with 9 bases between them. The germline V gene has CDR1 SGHRS and CDR2 YFSETQ. CDR3 DNA sequence: TGCGCCAGCAGCTTCAACACTGACTCCTACGAGCAGTACTTC. Translating gives CASSFNTDSYEQYF.

J is TRBJ1-5 and V is TRBV30, with TRBD1 matching 7 bases. J gave up 2 bases and V 0 bases, and 1 base lay outside the gene matches. The germline gives CDR1 GTSNPN, CDR2 SVGIG (reference sequence). This CDR3 contains 14 residues. Written as DNA, the CDR3 is TGTGCCTGGAGTGTTGGACAGGGCAATCAGCCCCAGCATTTT. Protein product: CAWSVGQGNQPQHF.

The chain combines TRBV5-1 with TRBJ1-4, with TRBD1 identical over 11 bases. Trimming removed 0 bases from V and 7 bases from J; junction bases left unmatched: 2. CDR3 length: 15 residues. Germline loops: CDR1 SGHRS, CDR2 YFSETQ. The chain's CDR3 is CASSLEGTGGEKLFF. In DNA, the CDR3 is TGCGCCAGCAGCTTGGAGGGGACAGGGGGTGAAAAACTGTTTTTT.

This clone showed up just once. The chain is built from TRBV5-6 and TRBJ2-3, with D perhaps matching TRBD1 (5 bases). V was cut by 2 bases and J by 2 bases, with 12 bases left in between. CDR1 SGHDT and CDR2 YYEEEE come from the germline V gene. This CDR3 has 15 residues. CDR3 in amino acids: CASSLPGIYTDTQYF. CDR3 nucleotides: TGTGCCAGCAGCTTACCAGGGATTTACACAGATACGCAGTATTTT.

The chain employs TRBV6-5 and TRBJ2-5; no definite D call. Between the trimmed V and J ends, which lost 0 bases and 7 bases, there was a span of 9 bases. This CDR3 has 13 amino acids. The germline V gene encodes CDR1 MNHEY and CDR2 SVGAGI. The CDR3 nucleotides are TGTGCCAGCAGTTACTCGCGCTTCGGGACCCAGTACTTC. Encoded protein: CASSYSRFGTQYF.